This T cell receptor (beta chain) was identified during a study of graft-versus-host responses after intestinal transplantation. Study-level findings and limits: GvH clone levels peaked in circulation, and this peak was associated with early post-transplant HvG declines.

Regarding this clone: Its target is unknown.

V shed 0 bases and J shed 3 bases, with 12 bases lying between them. Germline lookup yields CDR1 GTSNPN and CDR2 SVGIG (reference sequence). This CDR3 contains 14 residues. The method was immunoSEQ multiplex PCR; TCRdb's version includes in-frame clones alone and lacks a portion of them. The sample yields over 80,000 clones, about 83% seen once. This sample comprised PBMCs, obtained 255 days after intestinal transplant. This clonotype was sampled from a human patient who received an intestinal transplant, so some T cells may come from the graft donor. The V call is TRBV30, the J call TRBJ2-7; D is unclear. CDR3 coding DNA: TGTGCCTGGAGTGTACCCCCTTCCGGCTACGAGCAGTACTTC. Protein product: CAWSVPPSGYEQYF.